Following are 32 T cell receptor beta chains from one sample sequenced in a study of beta chain features in type 1 diabetes. Every bit of the isolated RNA underwent reverse transcription, so sequencing read expressed TCRB transcripts. Produced via immunoSEQ multiplex PCR; TCRdb's table is partial and in-frame only. The sample lists 15,000 to 20,000 clones; around 50% were seen once. Sequencing was performed on stem cell memory CD4+ T cells from blood. Receptor source: a man between 18 and 29 years old in good health.

This clone showed up just once. The rearrangement joins TRBV7-9 to TRBJ1-5, with D perhaps TRBD1 (6 bases). CDR3 length equals 16 residues. Trimming pared 5 bases from V and 3 bases from J, leaving 17 bases between. Germline V CDR1 and CDR2: SEHNR, FQNEAQ (reference sequence). CDR3 residues: CASSQAGGGPNQPQHF. The DNA for the CDR3 is TGTGCCAGCAGCCAAGCCGGGGGGGGGCCCAATCAGCCCCAGCATTTT.

CDR3 sequence (DNA): TGTGCCAGCAGTTTACAGGCACCCAGCAATCAGCCCCAGCATTTT. Its protein is CASSLQAPSNQPQHF. The V gene is TRBV28, the J gene TRBJ1-5; no firm D call. The CDR3 totals 15 residues. Germline CDR1 reads MDHEN; CDR2 reads SYDVKM. V dropped 2 bases and J dropped 1 base, with 9 bases sitting between them.

This chain joins TRBV12-5 and TRBJ2-1; D uncertain. With 1 base removed from V and 5 bases from J, the gap between germline ends came to 6 bases. This CDR3 contains 13 residues. The germline CDR1 and CDR2 sequences are LGHNT and FRNRAP. The CDR3 nucleotides are TGTGCTAGTGGTTTGGATACTCACAATGAGCAGTTCTTC. Protein: CASGLDTHNEQFF.

The V gene is TRBV6-6, the J gene TRBJ2-2; TRBD2 agrees at 10 bases. CDR1 MNHNY and CDR2 SVGAGI come from the germline V gene (reference sequence). With 10 bases clipped from V and 6 bases from J, the junction kept 8 bases outside the gene matches. The CDR3 runs to 14 residues. DNA of the CDR3: TGTGCCACCCAGGGACTAGCGATGGCCGGGGAGCTGTTTTTT. It translates to CATQGLAMAGELFF.

The chain employs TRBV19 and TRBJ1-5; D is possibly TRBD1 (6 bases). V dropped 3 bases and J dropped 5 bases, with 14 bases sitting between them. The CDR3 extends over 15 amino acids. Germline V gives CDR1 LNHDA, CDR2 SQIVND (reference sequence). The CDR3 nucleotides read TGTGCCAGTAGTATTATGGCAGGGGTCGATCAGCCCCAGCATTTT. Its protein is CASSIMAGVDQPQHF.

The V gene is TRBV28, the J gene TRBJ1-2; D is undetermined. Trimming cost V 2 bases and J 7 bases, with 14 bases left between them. Germline lookup yields CDR1 MDHEN and CDR2 SYDVKM. CDR3 length equals 14 residues. The CDR3 DNA reads as TGTGCCAGCAGTTTAGCAGGCCCTGGTATTGGCTACACCTTC. Amino acids: CASSLAGPGIGYTF.

The chain has TRBV15 and TRBJ2-7; 9 bases fit TRBD2. The germline gives CDR1 LNHNV, CDR2 YYDKDF (reference sequence). The CDR3 spans 17 residues. V gave up 0 bases and J gave up 1 base; unmatched junction bases: 7. DNA of the CDR3: TGTGCCACCAGCAGAGATCTTGTTAGCGGGAGTTCCTACGAGCAGTACTTC. Its protein is CATSRDLVSGSSYEQYF. Complete variable domain (other parts from reference TRBV15 and TRBJ2-7): DAMVIQNPRYQVTQFGKPVTLSCSQTLNHNVMYWYQQKSSQAPKLLFHYYDKDFNNEADTPDNFQSRRPNTSFCFLDIRSPGLGDTAMYLCATSRDLVSGSSYEQYFGPGTRLTVT.

This clone was found a few times. The chain employs TRBV5-1 and TRBJ2-1, with D perhaps matching TRBD2 (5 bases). Germline V gene lookup returns CDR1 SGHRS and CDR2 YFSETQ. V lost 7 bases and J lost 5, with 13 bases in between. The CDR3 runs 13 residues. The chain's CDR3 is CASGGLLNNEQFF. As DNA, the CDR3 is TGCGCCAGCGGCGGACTCCTAAACAATGAGCAGTTCTTC. Combining the CDR3 with reference TRBV5-1 and TRBJ2-1 gives the whole variable domain KAGVTQTPRYLIKTRGQQVTLSCSPISGHRSVSWYQQTPGQGLQFLFEYFSETQRNKGNFPGRFSGRQFSNSRSEMNVSTLELGDSALYLCASGGLLNNEQFFGPGTRLTVL.

This chain connects TRBV14 to TRBJ2-1; 12 nucleotides line up with TRBD1. Germline V gene data show CDR1 as SGHDN and CDR2 as FVKESK. This CDR3 is 17 amino acids long. The ends lost 4 bases at V and 5 bases at J; junction bases unmatched: 9. The CDR3 DNA sequence: TGTGCCAGCAGCCGGAGGCCGGGACAGGGGGCTCACAATGAGCAGTTCTTC. It is translated as CASSRRPGQGAHNEQFF.

The chain carries TRBV28 and TRBJ1-3; D is unclear. The germline V and J ends were trimmed by 6 bases and 0 bases, with 15 bases remaining between them. Germline V gene lookup returns CDR1 MDHEN and CDR2 SYDVKM. This CDR3 comprises 16 residues. This CDR3 is CASSPPGLLSGNTIYF. CDR3 nucleotide sequence: TGTGCCAGCAGCCCACCTGGACTGCTCTCTGGAAACACCATATATTTT. The full variable domain, with the rest looked up from reference TRBV28 and TRBJ1-3, is DVKVTQSSRYLVKRTGEKVFLECVQDMDHENMFWYRQDPGLGLRLIYFSYDVKMKEKGDIPEGYSVSREKKERFSLILESASTNQTSMYLCASSPPGLLSGNTIYFGEGSWLTVV.

The chain combines TRBV5-5 with TRBJ1-5; 8 bases are shared with TRBD1. CDR3 length equals 15 residues. V gave up 1 base and J gave up 6 bases; unmatched junction bases: 6. CDR1 SGHKS and CDR2 YYEKEE come from the germline V gene (reference sequence). The CDR3 loop is CASSLSTGEAQPQHF. CDR3 bases: TGTGCCAGCAGCTTGTCGACAGGGGAGGCTCAGCCCCAGCATTTT.

The chain is built from TRBV28 and TRBJ2-3; 13 nucleotides agree with TRBD2. This CDR3 is built from 16 residues. The ends lost 7 bases at V and 5 bases at J; junction bases unmatched: 9. Per the germline V gene, CDR1 is MDHEN and CDR2 is SYDVKM. CDR3 DNA: TGTGCCAGCATCTCTCCGACTAGCGGGAGGAGAGATACGCAGTATTTT. Residues: CASISPTSGRRDTQYF. Based on the CDR3 plus reference TRBV28 and TRBJ2-3, the full variable domain is DVKVTQSSRYLVKRTGEKVFLECVQDMDHENMFWYRQDPGLGLRLIYFSYDVKMKEKGDIPEGYSVSREKKERFSLILESASTNQTSMYLCASISPTSGRRDTQYFGPGTRLTVL.

The V gene is TRBV29-1, the J gene TRBJ2-7; D remains unclear. The germline V and J ends were trimmed by 7 bases and 0 bases, with 13 bases remaining between them. This CDR3 is 13 amino acids long. The germline V gene encodes CDR1 SQVTM and CDR2 ANQGSEA. The CDR3: CSAGRESSYEQYF. The CDR3 DNA sequence: TGCAGCGCTGGGCGTGAAAGCTCCTACGAGCAGTACTTC.

V and J are TRBV25-1 and TRBJ2-5; 11 nucleotides line up with TRBD2. The end of the DNA aligns better with TRBJ2-7, so the J call may be wrong. This CDR3 is 15 amino acids long. Germline V gene lookup returns CDR1 MGHDK and CDR2 SYGVNS. This CDR3 reads CASSPSGRSTYEQYF. The DNA of the CDR3 is TGTGCCAGCAGTCCTAGCGGGAGGTCAACCTACGAGCAGTACTTC.

The rearrangement joins TRBV18 to TRBJ2-5; TRBD1 agrees at 10 bases. V gave up 5 bases and J gave up 4 bases; unmatched junction bases: 4. The germline CDR1 and CDR2 sequences are KGHSH and LQKENI. CDR3 length: 14 amino acids. The CDR3 here is CASSSGQGGETQYF. The CDR3 nucleotides read TGTGCCAGCTCATCTGGACAGGGGGGAGAGACCCAGTACTTC.

The rearrangement links TRBV7-9 to TRBJ2-7, with 12 nucleotides matching TRBD1. The CDR3 loop spans 15 amino acids. The J segment lost 5 bases and the V segment lost 5 bases, leaving 7 bases of the junction unmatched. CDR1 and CDR2 (germline): SEHNR, FQNEAQ (reference sequence). The CDR3 here is CASSPGQGARNEQYF. The CDR3 coding sequence is TGTGCCAGCAGCCCGGGACAGGGGGCACGCAACGAGCAGTACTTC. The full variable domain, rest sourced from reference TRBV7-9 and TRBJ2-7, is DTGVSQNPRHKITKRGQNVTFRCDPISEHNRLYWYRQTLGQGPEFLTYFQNEAQLEKSRLLSDRFSAERPKGSFSTLEIQRTEQGDSAMYLCASSPGQGARNEQYFGPGTRLTVT.

The gene calls are TRBV4-1 and TRBJ1-1; 7 nucleotides align to TRBD1. Looked up from germline, CDR1 is MGHRA and CDR2 is YSYEKL. The CDR3 extends over 16 amino acids. V gave up 3 bases and J gave up 0 bases; unmatched junction bases: 7. DNA for the CDR3: TGCGCCAGCAGCCAGGCTACGACAGGGATGAACACTGAAGCTTTCTTT. Encoded protein: CASSQATTGMNTEAFF.

This chain links TRBV30 with TRBJ2-7, with 11 positions matching TRBD2. The V and J ends lost 2 bases and 4 bases, in that order; junction bases with no gene match: 10. Per germline, CDR1 GTSNPN and CDR2 SVGIG (reference sequence). This CDR3 is 16 amino acids long. Written as DNA, the CDR3 is TGTGCCTGGAGTCCCATTAGCGGGAGGGTTTTTTACGAGCAGTACTTC. Protein sequence: CAWSPISGRVFYEQYF.

V is TRBV4-2 and J is TRBJ2-2; TRBD1 aligns across 8 bases. With V trimmed by 2 bases and J by 7 bases, 9 bases remained unmatched. Germline CDR1 is LGHNA and CDR2 is YNFKEQ. The CDR3 has 16 residues. CDR3 amino acids: CASSQQDRGYGGELFF. CDR3 nucleotides: TGTGCCAGCAGCCAACAAGACAGGGGATATGGCGGGGAGCTGTTTTTT.

The CDR3: CASSLVGGISEQYF. Written as DNA, the CDR3 is TGTGCCAGCAGCTTAGTCGGCGGGATCAGCGAGCAGTACTTC. The J gene is TRBJ2-5, the V gene TRBV7-2, with D perhaps TRBD2 (6 bases). The end of the DNA aligns better with TRBJ2-7, so the J call may be wrong. The CDR3 is made up of 14 amino acids. The germline V gene has CDR1 SGHTA and CDR2 FQGNSA.

This chain links TRBV29-1 with TRBJ2-7; 7 bases are a match to TRBD2. Germline CDR1 is SQVTM and CDR2 is ANQGSEA. J was trimmed by 5 bases and V by 4 bases; bases with no gene match: 5. The CDR3 sequence is 12 residues long. For the CDR3, the DNA is TGCAGCGTTGCGGGGGGAGGGGACGAGCAGTACTTC. This sequence encodes CSVAGGGDEQYF.

This clone was counted only a few times. The chain couples TRBV7-3 to TRBJ2-6; TRBD1 might be the D (6 bases). The ends were cut back, 5 bases at V and 4 bases at J, with 12 bases in the middle. The CDR3 loop spans 15 amino acids. CDR1 and CDR2 (germline): SGHTA, FQGTGA. The CDR3, as DNA: TGTGCCAGCAGCCCCTACGGGACAGGGGCCAACGTCCTGACTTTC. Amino acid sequence: CASSPYGTGANVLTF.

The chain has TRBV30 and TRBJ2-2, with D perhaps TRBD1 (6 bases). CDR3 length equals 16 residues. CDR1 is GTSNPN, CDR2 SVGIG, per germline (reference sequence). V lost 0 bases and J lost 3, with 14 bases in between. CDR3 coding DNA: TGTGCCTGGAGTGTTTGGATGGCAGGGGACACCGGGGAGCTGTTTTTT. Translating it yields CAWSVWMAGDTGELFF.

The chain carries TRBV30 and TRBJ1-6, with D hard to call. This CDR3 contains 18 residues. Per the germline V gene, CDR1 is GTSNPN and CDR2 is SVGIG (reference sequence). V lost 2 bases to trimming and J lost 2 bases, with 19 bases between them. In DNA form, the CDR3 reads TGTGCCTGGAGTATCGACTCCCGCATCTGGCCCTATAATTCACCCCTCCACTTT. It codes for CAWSIDSRIWPYNSPLHF.

This chain connects TRBV10-3 to TRBJ1-4, with TRBD1 matching 8 bases. Germline CDR1 is ENHRY and CDR2 is SYGVKD. The CDR3 extends over 15 amino acids. J gave up 10 bases and V 6 bases, and 13 bases lay outside the gene matches. The CDR3 protein is CAIRDPGQGSGKLFF. Here the CDR3 DNA reads TGTGCCATCAGGGATCCCGGACAGGGATCCGGAAAACTGTTTTTT.

The chain links TRBV6-5 to TRBJ2-3; 7 bases are a match to TRBD1. The CDR3 is made up of 14 amino acids. V shed 5 bases, J shed 2 bases, and the junction held 4 bases outside the gene matches. CDR1 is MNHEY and CDR2 is SVGAGI in the germline V gene. The CDR3 nucleotides are TGTGCCAGCAGTCCCGACAGGGCCACAGATACGCAGTATTTT. This translates into CASSPDRATDTQYF.

This clone was seen a handful of times. The CDR3 loop reads CASSRTGADEQFF. CDR3 nucleotides: TGTGCCAGCAGCCGGACAGGGGCAGATGAGCAGTTCTTC. This sequence joins TRBV11-3 and TRBJ2-1; 9 bases agree with TRBD1. V gave up 5 bases and J gave up 8 bases; unmatched junction bases: 4. The CDR3 runs 13 residues. Per germline, CDR1 SGHNT and CDR2 YENEEA.

J is TRBJ2-5 and V is TRBV9; weak D call: TRBD2 (7 bases). The CDR3 is 14 residues long. V gave up 0 bases and J gave up 5 bases, with 11 bases separating them. CDR1 and CDR2 (germline): SGDLS, YYNGEE. Written as DNA, the CDR3 is TGTGCCAGCAGCGTAGCTGGGGGGGCCGAGACCCAGTACTTC. Protein: CASSVAGGAETQYF.

The chain joins TRBV15 to TRBJ2-1, with TRBD2 identical over 9 bases. Germline loops: CDR1 LNHNV, CDR2 YYDKDF (reference sequence). This CDR3 spans 16 amino acids. Trimming removed 1 base from V and 6 bases from J; junction bases left unmatched: 7. CDR3 DNA sequence: TGTGCCACCAGCAGAGGTCCTAGCGGGGTTTTCAATGAGCAGTTCTTC. Protein sequence: CATSRGPSGVFNEQFF.

The chain has TRBV23-1 and TRBJ2-7, with D uncertain. TRBV23-1 is an open reading frame, and its role is uncertain. V dropped 6 bases and J dropped 2 bases, with 8 bases sitting between them. The CDR3 runs to 12 residues. The CDR3 reads CASRRIPYEQYF. CDR3 DNA: TGCGCCAGCAGGAGGATACCCTACGAGCAGTACTTC.

This chain connects TRBV27 to TRBJ2-7; 9 bases align to TRBD2. Germline V gives CDR1 MNHEY, CDR2 SMNVEV (reference sequence). J was trimmed by 1 base and V by 5 bases; bases with no gene match: 9. This CDR3 is 16 amino acids long. The CDR3 DNA reads as TGTGCCAGCAGTACCCACCTAGCGGGAAGGTCCTACGAGCAGTACTTC. Translation gives CASSTHLAGRSYEQYF.

Here the CDR3 reads CASRLAGGSGQPQHF. In DNA form, the CDR3 reads TGTGCCAGCAGACTGGCAGGGGGCTCGGGTCAGCCCCAGCATTTT. The J gene is TRBJ1-5, the V gene TRBV6-5, with 8 bases aligning to TRBD1. Germline-derived CDR1 and CDR2 are MNHEY and SVGAGI. V lost 6 bases and J lost 6; bases outside the gene matches: 10. This CDR3 spans 15 amino acids.